This T cell receptor (beta chain) originates from a study of T cell responses to AZD1222 COVID-19 vaccine. Profiling relied on immunoSEQ multiplex PCR, and the TCRdb table lists in-frame clones only, not all of them. The sample contains 120,000 to 150,000 clones, roughly 90% of which appear only once. This CDR3 is built from 12 residues. Between the trimmed V and J ends, which lost 0 bases and 6 bases, there was a span of 3 bases. CDR1 is MNHEY and CDR2 is SVGEGT in the germline V gene. The source of this sequence is an adult in good health. Sequencing was performed on peripheral blood, taken on day 0 of AZD1222 vaccination. This chain uses TRBV6-2 or TRBV6-3 with TRBJ1-5, with D hard to call. The CDR3: CASSYSGQPQHF. In nucleotides, the CDR3 is TGTGCCAGCAGTTACTCGGGTCAGCCCCAGCATTTT.